This is a list of T cell receptor beta chains from one sample in a study of blood T cell repertoires in COVID-19. The table came from immunoSEQ multiplex PCR; TCRdb's copy has only in-frame clones and leaves some out. The table lists about 230,000 clones, roughly 90% of them singletons. The sequenced material came from PBMCs or T cells enriched from blood (not recorded which). The source is a woman between 25 and 40 years old with acute COVID-19. Both conserved end residues are part of each CDR3. The order of the fields is V gene, clone size, J gene, D gene, CDR3 protein, CDR3 DNA. D genes are given only for firm matches. Size values are once, few and many counts, or a class for expanded clones, and some rows have none.

v_gene: TRBV6-1; abundance: -; j_gene: TRBJ1-1; d_gene: TRBD1; CDR3aa: CASTPGQGAIEAFF; CDR3nt: TGTGCCAGCACCCCGGGACAGGGGGCGATTGAAGCTTTCTTT
v_gene: TRBV20-1; abundance: -; j_gene: TRBJ1-1; d_gene: -; CDR3aa: CSAGDTEAFF; CDR3nt: TGCAGTGCAGGGGACACTGAAGCTTTCTTT
v_gene: TRBV6-1; abundance: few; j_gene: TRBJ1-1; d_gene: -; CDR3aa: CASSEVQGLNTEAFF; CDR3nt: TGTGCCAGCAGTGAAGTACAGGGACTGAACACTGAAGCTTTCTTT
v_gene: TRBV19; abundance: -; j_gene: TRBJ2-7; d_gene: -; CDR3aa: CASNTAQSYEQYF; CDR3nt: TGTGCCAGTAATACAGCACAGTCCTACGAGCAGTACTTC
v_gene: TRBV18; abundance: -; j_gene: TRBJ2-3; d_gene: TRBD1; CDR3aa: CASSQGTGGTDTQYF; CDR3nt: TGTGCCAGCTCACAGGGGACAGGGGGCACAGATACGCAGTATTTT
v_gene: TRBV9; abundance: -; j_gene: TRBJ1-4; d_gene: -; CDR3aa: CASSAGQRKPEKLFF; CDR3nt: TGTGCCAGCAGCGCAGGACAGCGGAAGCCTGAAAAACTGTTTTTT
v_gene: TRBV12-5; abundance: -; j_gene: TRBJ1-1; d_gene: -; CDR3aa: CASGLAGSTEAFF; CDR3nt: TGTGCTAGTGGTTTGGCGGGGAGCACTGAAGCTTTCTTT
v_gene: TRBV5-6; abundance: -; j_gene: TRBJ1-1; d_gene: -; CDR3aa: CASSVWPPTEAFF; CDR3nt: TGTGCCAGCAGCGTATGGCCACCCACTGAAGCTTTCTTT
v_gene: TRBV4-1; abundance: -; j_gene: TRBJ1-2; d_gene: TRBD1; CDR3aa: CASSPYYTGDSGYTF; CDR3nt: TGCGCCAGCAGCCCCTACTATACAGGGGATTCTGGCTACACCTTC
v_gene: TRBV6-5; abundance: -; j_gene: TRBJ1-1; d_gene: -; CDR3aa: CATSQTNTEAFF; CDR3nt: TGTGCCACCTCACAGACGAACACTGAAGCTTTCTTT
v_gene: TRBV19; abundance: -; j_gene: TRBJ2-3; d_gene: TRBD2; CDR3aa: CASSFNSGGDTQYF; CDR3nt: TGTGCCAGTAGTTTTAACTCGGGGGGAGATACGCAGTATTTT
v_gene: TRBV4-1; abundance: -; j_gene: TRBJ2-5; d_gene: -; CDR3aa: CASSHGERGKTQYF; CDR3nt: TGCGCCAGCAGCCATGGAGAGAGAGGGAAGACCCAGTACTTC
v_gene: TRBV4-3; abundance: -; j_gene: TRBJ2-2; d_gene: -; CDR3aa: CASSQVYGGVNTGELFF; CDR3nt: TGCGCCAGCAGCCAAGTTTATGGAGGGGTCAACACCGGGGAGCTGTTTTTT
v_gene: TRBV7-9; abundance: -; j_gene: TRBJ1-5; d_gene: TRBD1; CDR3aa: CASRQGNQPQHF; CDR3nt: TGTGCCAGCAGACAGGGGAACCAGCCCCAGCATTTT
v_gene: TRBV9; abundance: -; j_gene: TRBJ2-7; d_gene: -; CDR3aa: CASSVERGEQYF; CDR3nt: TGTGCCAGCAGCGTAGAACGGGGCGAGCAGTACTTC
v_gene: TRBV10-3; abundance: -; j_gene: TRBJ2-3; d_gene: TRBD2; CDR3aa: CAIGVAGSSTDTQYF; CDR3nt: TGTGCCATCGGCGTAGCGGGTTCTAGCACAGATACGCAGTATTTT
v_gene: TRBV27; abundance: once; j_gene: TRBJ2-1; d_gene: TRBD2; CDR3aa: CASSLSSGGPSSYNEQFF; CDR3nt: TGTGCCAGCAGTTTATCTAGCGGGGGCCCCAGCTCCTACAATGAGCAGTTCTTC
v_gene: TRBV4-1; abundance: -; j_gene: TRBJ2-5; d_gene: -; CDR3aa: CASSQLQGIQETQYF; CDR3nt: TGCGCCAGCAGCCAGCTACAGGGAATTCAAGAGACCCAGTACTTC
v_gene: TRBV19; abundance: few; j_gene: TRBJ1-2; d_gene: TRBD1; CDR3aa: CASSAGPWGQQNYGYTF; CDR3nt: TGTGCCAGTAGTGCGGGTCCCTGGGGACAGCAAAACTATGGCTACACCTTC
v_gene: TRBV2; abundance: -; j_gene: TRBJ2-6; d_gene: TRBD1; CDR3aa: CASSRQGAGANVLTF; CDR3nt: TGTGCCAGCAGCCGACAGGGTGCTGGGGCCAACGTCCTGACTTTC
v_gene: TRBV10-1; abundance: -; j_gene: TRBJ2-7; d_gene: -; CDR3aa: CASSDSSKGYEQYF; CDR3nt: TGCGCCAGCAGTGATAGCTCAAAGGGGTACGAGCAGTACTTC
v_gene: TRBV14; abundance: -; j_gene: TRBJ1-2; d_gene: -; CDR3aa: CASSQDPSFNYGYTF; CDR3nt: TGTGCCAGCAGCCAAGATCCGTCGTTTAACTATGGCTACACCTTC
v_gene: TRBV28; abundance: many; j_gene: TRBJ1-6; d_gene: -; CDR3aa: CASNGRPREGLHF; CDR3nt: TGTGCCAGCAATGGTCGACCCCGGGAAGGCCTCCACTTT
v_gene: TRBV19; abundance: -; j_gene: TRBJ2-3; d_gene: TRBD1; CDR3aa: CASSIGTGFTDTQYF; CDR3nt: TGTGCCAGTAGTATTGGGACAGGGTTCACAGATACGCAGTATTTT
v_gene: TRBV25-1; abundance: few; j_gene: TRBJ1-1; d_gene: -; CDR3aa: CASSESTANTEAFF; CDR3nt: TGTGCCAGCAGTGAGAGTACAGCGAACACTGAAGCTTTCTTT
v_gene: TRBV6-5; abundance: once; j_gene: TRBJ2-3; d_gene: -; CDR3aa: CASSPLPSADTQYF; CDR3nt: TGTGCCAGCAGTCCCCTTCCTTCGGCAGATACGCAGTATTTT
v_gene: TRBV19; abundance: -; j_gene: TRBJ2-3; d_gene: TRBD2; CDR3aa: CASSPPGGGATDTQYF; CDR3nt: TGTGCCAGTAGTCCCCCGGGCGGGGGGGCAACAGATACGCAGTATTTT
v_gene: TRBV5-1; abundance: -; j_gene: TRBJ2-7; d_gene: TRBD1; CDR3aa: CASSLGQGDYEQYF; CDR3nt: TGCGCCAGCAGCTTGGGACAGGGGGACTACGAGCAGTACTTC
v_gene: TRBV4-1; abundance: -; j_gene: TRBJ1-1; d_gene: -; CDR3aa: CASSLGLQGLAFF; CDR3nt: TGCGCCAGCAGCCTCGGGTTACAGGGTTTAGCTTTCTTT
v_gene: TRBV9; abundance: -; j_gene: TRBJ1-2; d_gene: -; CDR3aa: CASSTQNRISDGYTF; CDR3nt: TGTGCCAGCAGCACTCAAAACAGGATTTCGGATGGCTACACCTTC
v_gene: TRBV7-6; abundance: -; j_gene: TRBJ2-7; d_gene: TRBD1; CDR3aa: CASSPGTVFHEQYF; CDR3nt: TGTGCCAGCAGCCCCGGGACAGTTTTCCACGAGCAGTACTTC
v_gene: TRBV2; abundance: -; j_gene: TRBJ1-2; d_gene: -; CDR3aa: CASLQLYGYTF; CDR3nt: TGTGCCAGTTTACAGCTTTATGGCTACACCTTC
v_gene: TRBV5-1; abundance: -; j_gene: TRBJ2-1; d_gene: TRBD1; CDR3aa: CASSLSGQAGYEQFF; CDR3nt: TGCGCCAGCAGCCTCTCGGGACAGGCCGGCTATGAGCAGTTCTTC
v_gene: TRBV5-5; abundance: once; j_gene: TRBJ1-1; d_gene: -; CDR3aa: CASSPDRRNTEAFF; CDR3nt: TGTGCCAGCAGCCCAGACAGGCGGAACACTGAAGCTTTCTTT
v_gene: TRBV2; abundance: -; j_gene: TRBJ2-6; d_gene: TRBD1; CDR3aa: CASGQVRSGANVLTF; CDR3nt: TGTGCCAGCGGACAGGTCCGCTCTGGGGCCAACGTCCTGACTTTC
v_gene: TRBV4-1; abundance: -; j_gene: TRBJ2-7; d_gene: TRBD1; CDR3aa: CASSQETGGSYEQYF; CDR3nt: TGCGCCAGCAGCCAAGAGACAGGGGGTTCCTACGAGCAGTACTTC
v_gene: TRBV30; abundance: -; j_gene: TRBJ2-5; d_gene: TRBD1; CDR3aa: CAWGDRTSGTQYF; CDR3nt: TGTGCCTGGGGGGACAGGACAAGTGGGACCCAGTACTTC
v_gene: TRBV29-1; abundance: -; j_gene: TRBJ2-7; d_gene: TRBD1; CDR3aa: CSVITDRVNEQYF; CDR3nt: TGCAGCGTTATTACGGACAGGGTCAACGAGCAGTACTTC
v_gene: TRBV11-2; abundance: -; j_gene: TRBJ1-5; d_gene: -; CDR3aa: CASSLDPGSDQPQHF; CDR3nt: TGTGCCAGCAGCTTAGATCCTGGCAGCGATCAGCCCCAGCATTTT
v_gene: TRBV4-1; abundance: -; j_gene: TRBJ2-7; d_gene: TRBD2; CDR3aa: CASSPPGLVDEQYF; CDR3nt: TGCGCCAGCAGCCCACCGGGACTAGTCGACGAGCAGTACTTC
v_gene: TRBV5-4; abundance: few; j_gene: TRBJ1-6; d_gene: TRBD1; CDR3aa: CASSLQGPNSPLHF; CDR3nt: TGTGCCAGCAGCTTACAGGGGCCAAATTCACCCCTCCACTTT
v_gene: TRBV7-2; abundance: -; j_gene: TRBJ2-3; d_gene: TRBD2; CDR3aa: CASSLAYARGGGTDTQYF; CDR3nt: TGTGCCAGCAGCTTAGCCTATGCTCGGGGGGGCGGGACAGATACGCAGTATTTT
v_gene: TRBV5-1; abundance: -; j_gene: TRBJ1-5; d_gene: -; CDR3aa: CASSLDGHSNQPQHF; CDR3nt: TGCGCCAGCAGCTTGGACGGACATAGCAATCAGCCCCAGCATTTT
v_gene: TRBV3-1/TRBV3-2; abundance: -; j_gene: TRBJ2-7; d_gene: -; CDR3aa: CASSQGYRVEQYF; CDR3nt: TGTGCCAGCAGCCAAGGGTACAGGGTCGAGCAGTACTTC
v_gene: TRBV2; abundance: few; j_gene: TRBJ1-1; d_gene: -; CDR3aa: CASSEAMAVEAFF; CDR3nt: TGTGCCAGCAGTGAAGCGATGGCGGTTGAAGCTTTCTTT
v_gene: TRBV24-1; abundance: -; j_gene: TRBJ2-1; d_gene: TRBD1; CDR3aa: CATSDQGQGTYNEQFF; CDR3nt: TGTGCCACCAGTGACCAGGGACAGGGTACCTACAATGAGCAGTTCTTC
v_gene: TRBV2; abundance: -; j_gene: TRBJ1-6; d_gene: -; CDR3aa: CASSEVLNSPLHF; CDR3nt: TGTGCCAGCAGTGAAGTCCTTAATTCACCCCTCCACTTT